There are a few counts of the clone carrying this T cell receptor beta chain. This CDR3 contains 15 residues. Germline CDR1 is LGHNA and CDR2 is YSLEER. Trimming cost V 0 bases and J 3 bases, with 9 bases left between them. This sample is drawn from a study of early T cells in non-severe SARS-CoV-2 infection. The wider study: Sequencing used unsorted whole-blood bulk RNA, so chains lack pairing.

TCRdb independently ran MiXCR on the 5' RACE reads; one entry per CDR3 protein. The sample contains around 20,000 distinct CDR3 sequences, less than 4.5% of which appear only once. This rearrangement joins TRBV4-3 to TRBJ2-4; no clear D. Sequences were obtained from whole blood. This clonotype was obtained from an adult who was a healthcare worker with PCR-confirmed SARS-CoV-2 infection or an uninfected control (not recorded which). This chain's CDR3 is CASSQDPVGKNIQYF. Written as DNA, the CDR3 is TGCGCCAGCAGCCAAGATCCAGTAGGCAAAAACATTCAGTACTTC.